Listed below are T cell receptor beta chains from one sample, sequenced in a study of cytomegalovirus exposure and HLA in healthy donors. Profiling relied on immunoSEQ multiplex PCR, and the TCRdb table lists in-frame clones only, not all of them. The sample includes about 190,000 clones, 80% to 85% of them seen just once. The sequenced sample consisted of PBMCs. The receptor source for this set is a man aged 40-50 years in good health and CMV-seropositive. CDR3s include the opening cysteine and the closing phenylalanine or tryptophan. A D gene is named only where the DNA matches it firmly. Clone size is given for some rows only: seen once, a few or many times, or a class if the clone is expanded.

size: NA; D: TRBD1; V: TRBV2; J: TRBJ2-5; DNA: TGTGCCAGCAGTCAGGACAGGGGGTCTTCGGGGACCCAGTACTTC; CDR3: CASSQDRGSSGTQYF
size: NA; D: TRBD2; V: TRBV4-3; J: TRBJ2-2; DNA: TGCGCCAGCAGCCAACGGACTAGCGGGGGTCCTAGGGCCGGGGAGCTGTTTTTT; CDR3: CASSQRTSGGPRAGELFF
size: NA; D: NA; V: TRBV27; J: TRBJ2-6; DNA: TGTGCCAGCAGTTTATACGGGGAATCTGGGGCCAACGTCCTGACTTTC; CDR3: CASSLYGESGANVLTF
size: few; D: TRBD1; V: TRBV7-9; J: TRBJ1-4; DNA: TGTGCCAGCAGCTTAGATGGACAGGGCGGGGAAAAACTGTTTTTT; CDR3: CASSLDGQGGEKLFF
size: once; D: NA; V: TRBV5-4; J: TRBJ1-2; DNA: TGTGCCAGCAGCTTGACAGGGCAAAACTATGGCTACACCTTC; CDR3: CASSLTGQNYGYTF
size: NA; D: TRBD1; V: TRBV7-9; J: TRBJ2-3; DNA: TGTGCCAGCAGCTTAGCGCCTTTCGGGACAGGGGGCAATACAGATACGCAGTATTTT; CDR3: CASSLAPFGTGGNTDTQYF
size: NA; D: TRBD2; V: TRBV9; J: TRBJ2-5; DNA: TGTGCCAGCAGCGTTAGACTAGCGGGGATAGAGACCCAGTACTTC; CDR3: CASSVRLAGIETQYF
size: NA; D: TRBD2; V: TRBV7-8; J: TRBJ2-1; DNA: TGTGCCAGCAGCCCCTGGACTAGCGGGGACAACAATGAGCAGTTCTTC; CDR3: CASSPWTSGDNNEQFF
size: NA; D: TRBD2; V: TRBV4-2; J: TRBJ2-3; DNA: TGTGCCAGCAGCCAAGATCTCAGCGGGGGGGCAGATACGCAGTATTTT; CDR3: CASSQDLSGGADTQYF
size: NA; D: NA; V: TRBV18; J: TRBJ1-1; DNA: TGTGCCAGCTCACGAGGGAACACTGAAGCTTTCTTT; CDR3: CASSRGNTEAFF
size: NA; D: NA; V: TRBV29-1; J: TRBJ2-3; DNA: TGCAGCGAAAGGGGAATATACGGGCAGTATTTT; CDR3: CSERGIYGQYF
size: NA; D: TRBD2; V: TRBV19; J: TRBJ2-1; DNA: TGTGCCAGTAGCCCGCGGGGGGTGGTTTACAATGAGCAGTTCTTC; CDR3: CASSPRGVVYNEQFF
size: NA; D: NA; V: TRBV27; J: TRBJ2-7; DNA: TGTGCCAGCAGAGTTGAACGGGGAAGAGGCGAGCAGTACTTC; CDR3: CASRVERGRGEQYF
size: NA; D: TRBD2; V: TRBV4-3; J: TRBJ2-2; DNA: TGCGCCAGCAGCCAGAGTGGGACTAGCAACGGGGAGCTGTTTTTT; CDR3: CASSQSGTSNGELFF
size: NA; D: NA; V: TRBV30; J: TRBJ1-2; DNA: TGTGCCTGGAGTCCGGTGGACAGCAACTATGGCTACACCTTC; CDR3: CAWSPVDSNYGYTF
size: NA; D: NA; V: TRBV7-9; J: TRBJ1-1; DNA: TGTGCCAGCAGCTCCCCGGGGTGGGGGCCCAACCCCATGAACACTGAAGCTTTCTTT; CDR3: CASSSPGWGPNPMNTEAFF
size: NA; D: NA; V: TRBV29-1; J: TRBJ2-7; DNA: TGCAGCGTTGAAGTCGGGAGAACCAGCGAGCAGTACTTC; CDR3: CSVEVGRTSEQYF
size: NA; D: NA; V: TRBV7-2; J: TRBJ2-5; DNA: TGTGCCAGCAGCGCAAAGGGGCTAGTCGAGACCCAGTACTTC; CDR3: CASSAKGLVETQYF
size: NA; D: NA; V: TRBV7-2; J: TRBJ2-1; DNA: TGTGCCAGCAGCTTAAGGGGCTACAATGAGCAGTTCTTC; CDR3: CASSLRGYNEQFF
size: NA; D: TRBD1; V: TRBV7-9; J: TRBJ2-7; DNA: TGTTCCAGCAGCTTCGCCGGGACAGGGAGGGACGAGCAGTACTTC; CDR3: CSSSFAGTGRDEQYF
size: NA; D: NA; V: TRBV15; J: TRBJ2-6; DNA: TGTGCCACCAGCGGCCCGGGACTTAACTCTGGGGCCAACGTCCTGACTTTC; CDR3: CATSGPGLNSGANVLTF
size: NA; D: NA; V: TRBV29-1; J: TRBJ1-5; DNA: TGCAGCGCACCAGGGAATAGCAATCAGCCCCAGCATTTT; CDR3: CSAPGNSNQPQHF
size: NA; D: NA; V: TRBV30; J: TRBJ2-3; DNA: TGTGCCTGGAGCCGGAGGGCGACAGCAGATACGCAGTATTTT; CDR3: CAWSRRATADTQYF
size: NA; D: TRBD1; V: TRBV5-4; J: TRBJ1-3; DNA: TGTGCCAGCAGCTCCGACAGGGGGCTCGGAAACACCATATATTTT; CDR3: CASSSDRGLGNTIYF
size: NA; D: NA; V: TRBV30; J: TRBJ1-5; DNA: TGTGCCTGGAGCCCCAGTTATAGCGAGGGAACCCAGCATTTT; CDR3: CAWSPSYSEGTQHF
size: NA; D: NA; V: TRBV7-8; J: TRBJ2-3; DNA: TGTGCCAGCAGCTTATCCCTAGGGGTTAGCACAGATACGCAGTATTTT; CDR3: CASSLSLGVSTDTQYF
size: few; D: NA; V: TRBV28; J: TRBJ2-3; DNA: TGTGCCAGCAGTTTTTTATCGGTTCTCACAGATACGCAGTATTTT; CDR3: CASSFLSVLTDTQYF
size: NA; D: NA; V: TRBV5-6; J: TRBJ2-7; DNA: TGTGCCAGCAGCTTGTTACCCGGGAAGATGGACGAGCAGTACTTC; CDR3: CASSLLPGKMDEQYF
size: NA; D: NA; V: TRBV5-1; J: TRBJ2-2; DNA: TGCGCCAGCAGGGCCGACAGGAACACCGGGGAGCTGTTTTTT; CDR3: CASRADRNTGELFF